The sequence of this TCR beta chain was determined in a study of cytomegalovirus exposure and HLA in healthy donors. Study-level findings and limits: For cytomegalovirus status, the classifier reportedly gave diagnoses with high specificity and sensitivity.

The CDR3 contains 15 residues. Germline CDR1 and CDR2: MNHNS and SASEGT. The ends were cut back, 3 bases at V and 2 bases at J, with 14 bases in the middle. As concerns this clone: Its antigen is currently unknown.

A multiplex PCR was run with 60 Vbeta primers and 13 Jbeta primers. The assay was immunoSEQ multiplex PCR, and TCRdb's table has in-frame clones only and misses some. The sample totals 150,000 to 200,000 clones. Material: PBMCs. This TCR was recovered from a woman younger than 35 in good health and CMV-seropositive. V gene TRBV6-1 combines with J gene TRBJ2-7, with D perhaps TRBD2 (6 bases). The CDR3: CASSDSPSATYEQYF. The CDR3 DNA sequence: TGTGCCAGCAGTGATTCCCCTAGCGCAACCTACGAGCAGTACTTC.